This TCR beta chain was recorded in a study of blood T cell repertoires in COVID-19 (dated by TCRdb to 2020 to 2021). For context, the study as a whole: Samples covering the acute and convalescent phases of COVID-19 were provided by collaborators in the United States, Italy and Spain. The dataset comprised deeply sampled blood TCRbeta repertoires from subjects exposed to, actively infected with, or recovered from COVID-19. A freely available public database, intended as a resource for researchers studying the immune response to SARS-CoV-2, is where the repertoires were released. Where available, HLA class I and class II types were taken from metadata supplied by the sample provider and were not determined by assay-based typing. Samples came from the ongoing ImmuneRACE study (first 160 participants) plus 1,254 subjects from 6 global collaborators. The material from the prospective study consisted of cDNA or gDNA derived from T cells, B-cell-depleted T cells, or PBMCs. The sample metadata nearly always contained a de-identified subject ID, COVID-19 status, age in years and sex.

At one collaborating source in Seattle, patients were enrolled during active infection and were followed longitudinally through the course of disease. Each collaborating institution followed its own protocols to collect whole blood in K2EDTA tubes. For TCRbeta analysis, collaborators shipped samples as frozen whole blood, isolated PBMCs, or DNA extracted from either of those sample types. What the research found in general, with its limitations: The amount of clinical and demographic metadata varied by source and participant and was provided uncurated.

The germline V gene yields MNHNS for CDR1 and SASEGT for CDR2. The junction shows trimming of 3 bases on V and 0 bases on J, plus 6 bases between the germline ends. The CDR3 holds 14 amino acids from the cysteine to the phenylalanine. Only the CDR3 DNA stays, 42 bases, in frame from base 1. Comments on this clone: Its recognized antigen is unknown. One base away there is no much larger clone; base qualities are not given.

TCRbeta CDR3 regions were amplified from genomic DNA using the immunoSEQ Assay, a bias-controlled multiplex PCR. Turning to the authors' computational methods: Nucleated cell counts per sample were estimated from amplification of reference gene primers within the assay. To quantify the absolute abundance of each unique TCRbeta CDR3 rearrangement, sequence reads were collapsed and filtered. Productive Simpson clonality was computed per sample as the square root of Simpson's diversity index over productive rearrangements. Held by TCRdb, this immuneACCESS table contains in-frame sequences only and omits some clones. Under half of the omission traces to an unresolved V gene where checked; the cause of the rest is unknown. V, J and clone size are those of that table, while D and trimming were read from the DNA. The sample table contains 110,000 or so clones; only one count was recorded for 85% to 90% of them. The ten largest make up around 5.5% of the sample.

The specimen sequenced was peripheral blood. The chain couples TRBV6-1 to TRBJ1-3; no D gene can be assigned with confidence. The receptor comes from a woman aged 60-75 years with COVID-19, enrolled during active disease. The CDR3 region has the sequence CASSERSSGNTIYF. DNA sequence: TGTGCCAGCAGTGAGAGGAGCTCTGGAAACACCATATATTTT.